This passage covers 8 T cell receptor beta chains from one sample sequenced in a study of CD8 T cells in ankylosing spondylitis (dated by TCRdb to between 2016 and 2019). Overall study outcomes, separate from this receptor: Blood from ankylosing spondylitis patients appeared to be characterized by a TCR beta motif made up of several highly homologous amino acid variants.

The library came from 5' RACE. The reads were generated on an Illumina HiSeq 2500. TCRdb applied fastp at Q25 and MiXCR to the public reads, then kept only in-frame beta chains. CDR3 protein duplicates are merged, each entry listing the most common genes and DNA. A total of around 490,000 distinct CDR3 sequences appear in this sample, roughly 5.3% of them only once. Under 4.5% of the sample is held by the ten biggest clonotypes. The antigens for these receptors are not known. The sample taken for sequencing was blood, either unsorted or a sorted T cell fraction (not recorded which). The source of these receptors is a male donor with ankylosing spondylitis.

This clonotype was observed many times. The chain joins TRBV6-2 or TRBV6-3 to TRBJ2-3; D gene unclear. This CDR3 is 14 amino acids long. Between the trimmed V and J ends, which lost 7 bases and 2 bases, there was a span of 13 bases. Germline V CDR1 and CDR2: MNHEY, SVGEGT. The CDR3 region is CASNLPGLTDTQYF. CDR3 nucleotide sequence: TGTGCCAGCAACTTACCGGGCCTCACAGATACGCAGTATTTT.

This clonotype was counted between two and nine times. The rearrangement uses TRBV30 and TRBJ1-6; D gene ambiguous. Germline loops: CDR1 GTSNPN, CDR2 SVGIG (reference sequence). V lost 1 base and J lost 0, with 13 bases in between. The CDR3 runs to 17 residues. CDR3 amino acids: CAWSGPTMSSYNSPLHF. The CDR3 DNA reads as TGTGCCTGGAGTGGCCCCACCATGAGCTCCTATAATTCACCCCTCCACTTT.

Many counts were recorded for this clonotype. This chain uses TRBV18 with TRBJ1-1, with D maybe TRBD1 (5 bases). Trimming took 5 bases from V and 2 from J, leaving 9 bases between them. The CDR3 totals 13 residues. The V gene's germline CDR1 is KGHSH and CDR2 LQKENI. CDR3 nucleotides: TGTGCCAGCTCAGTGACAGCTAACACTGAAGCTTTCTTT. It encodes CASSVTANTEAFF.

The sample holds many counts of this clonotype. V is TRBV6-1 and J is TRBJ1-4; tentative D call: TRBD1 (5 bases). The CDR3 length is 17 residues. Germline values: CDR1 MNHNS, CDR2 SASEGT. V lost 6 bases to trimming and J lost 5 bases, with 22 bases between them. The CDR3 loop is CASSRIPLWGENEKLFF. As DNA, the CDR3 is TGTGCCAGCAGCCGGATCCCCCTCTGGGGGGAAAATGAAAAACTGTTTTTT.

V and J are TRBV7-2 and TRBJ2-5; 7 bases align to TRBD1. CDR1 SGHTA and CDR2 FQGNSA come from the germline V gene. Germline trimming cut 5 bases from V and 9 bases from J; bases unmatched to any gene: 6. This CDR3 is built from 12 residues. The CDR3 DNA reads TGTGCCAGCAGCCCGACAGGGCGAGCCCAGTACTTC. As protein: CASSPTGRAQYF.

This clonotype has ten or more counts. This chain links TRBV9 with TRBJ2-3; D gene uncertain. The CDR3 consists of 14 residues. V gave up 4 bases and J gave up 2 bases, with 11 bases separating them. From germline, CDR1 is SGDLS and CDR2 YYNGEE. CDR3 coding DNA: TGTGCCAGCAGCATATCGGCCCACACAGATACGCAGTATTTT. Translation gives CASSISAHTDTQYF.

The J gene is TRBJ2-7, the V gene TRBV10-1; tentative D call: TRBD2 (5 bases). Trimming pared 3 bases from V and 6 bases from J, leaving 9 bases between. This CDR3 spans 12 amino acids. Germline V CDR1 and CDR2: WNHNN, SYGVQD (reference sequence). The CDR3 DNA follows: TGCGCCAGCAGTGATGAGGGAAGCGAGCAGTACTTC. Its translation is CASSDEGSEQYF.

This clonotype has at least ten counts. This sequence joins TRBV12-3 or TRBV12-4 and TRBJ1-2; 8 bases line up with TRBD1. V lost 3 bases and J lost 6; bases outside the gene matches: 12. The length of the CDR3 is 16 residues. CDR3 residues: CASSLVGQGGRDGYTF. The CDR3 DNA reads TGTGCCAGCAGTTTGGTTGGACAGGGTGGACGGGATGGCTACACCTTC.